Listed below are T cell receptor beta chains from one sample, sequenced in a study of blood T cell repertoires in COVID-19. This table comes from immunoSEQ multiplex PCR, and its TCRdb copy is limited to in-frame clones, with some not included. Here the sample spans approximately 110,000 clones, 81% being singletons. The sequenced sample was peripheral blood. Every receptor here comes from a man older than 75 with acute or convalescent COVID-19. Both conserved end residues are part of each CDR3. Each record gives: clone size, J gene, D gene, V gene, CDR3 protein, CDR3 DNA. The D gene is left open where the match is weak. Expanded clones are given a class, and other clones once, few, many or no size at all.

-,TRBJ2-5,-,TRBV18,CASSVQIQETQYF,TGTGCCAGCTCAGTACAAATTCAAGAGACCCAGTACTTC
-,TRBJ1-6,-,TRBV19,CASSIRTANSPLHF,TGTGCCAGTAGTATAAGGACAGCGAATTCACCCCTCCACTTT
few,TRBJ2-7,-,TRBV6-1,CASSELGSSYEQYF,TGTGCCAGCAGTGAATTAGGGAGTTCTTACGAGCAGTACTTC
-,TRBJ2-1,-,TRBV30,CAWSASLRGVYNEQFF,TGTGCCTGGAGTGCCTCCCTCAGGGGGGTCTACAATGAGCAGTTCTTC
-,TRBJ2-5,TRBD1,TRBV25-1,CASSELGTGDQETQYF,TGTGCCAGCAGTGAATTAGGGACAGGGGATCAAGAGACCCAGTACTTC
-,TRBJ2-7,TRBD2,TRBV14,CASSQVSGTLTYEQYF,TGTGCCAGCAGCCAGGTTAGCGGGACCCTAACCTACGAGCAGTACTTC
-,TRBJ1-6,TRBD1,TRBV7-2,CASSQYRGPVYNSPLHF,TGTGCCAGCAGCCAATACAGGGGACCGGTTTATAATTCACCCCTCCACTTT
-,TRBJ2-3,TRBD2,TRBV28,CASSLGTSGSRDTQYF,TGTGCCAGCAGTTTAGGGACTAGCGGGAGTAGAGATACGCAGTATTTT
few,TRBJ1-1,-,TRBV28,CASKQGSTEAFF,TGTGCCAGCAAACAGGGATCGACTGAAGCTTTCTTT
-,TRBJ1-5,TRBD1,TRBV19,CASSRGQGASQPQHF,TGTGCCAGTTCCCGGGGACAGGGGGCAAGTCAGCCCCAGCATTTT
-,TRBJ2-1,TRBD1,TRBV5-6,CASSLNLGTGVSEQFF,TGTGCCAGCAGCCTTAATCTCGGGACAGGGGTCAGTGAGCAGTTCTTC
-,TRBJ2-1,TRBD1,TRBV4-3,CASSQDGQGSDNEQFF,TGCGCCAGCAGCCAAGACGGACAGGGGAGTGACAATGAGCAGTTCTTC